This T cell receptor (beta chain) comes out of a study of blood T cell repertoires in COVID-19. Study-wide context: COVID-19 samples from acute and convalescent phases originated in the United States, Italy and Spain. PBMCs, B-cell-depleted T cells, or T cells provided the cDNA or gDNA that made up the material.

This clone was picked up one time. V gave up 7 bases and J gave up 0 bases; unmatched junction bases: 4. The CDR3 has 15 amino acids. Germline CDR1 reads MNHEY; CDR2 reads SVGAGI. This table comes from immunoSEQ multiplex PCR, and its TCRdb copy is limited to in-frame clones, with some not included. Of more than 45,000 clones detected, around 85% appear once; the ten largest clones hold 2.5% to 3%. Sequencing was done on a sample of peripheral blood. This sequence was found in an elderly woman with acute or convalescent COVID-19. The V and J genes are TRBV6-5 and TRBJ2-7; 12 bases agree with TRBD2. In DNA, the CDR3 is TGTGCCAGCACTCTAGCGGGGGGGCTCTCCTACGAGCAGTACTTC. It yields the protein CASTLAGGLSYEQYF.